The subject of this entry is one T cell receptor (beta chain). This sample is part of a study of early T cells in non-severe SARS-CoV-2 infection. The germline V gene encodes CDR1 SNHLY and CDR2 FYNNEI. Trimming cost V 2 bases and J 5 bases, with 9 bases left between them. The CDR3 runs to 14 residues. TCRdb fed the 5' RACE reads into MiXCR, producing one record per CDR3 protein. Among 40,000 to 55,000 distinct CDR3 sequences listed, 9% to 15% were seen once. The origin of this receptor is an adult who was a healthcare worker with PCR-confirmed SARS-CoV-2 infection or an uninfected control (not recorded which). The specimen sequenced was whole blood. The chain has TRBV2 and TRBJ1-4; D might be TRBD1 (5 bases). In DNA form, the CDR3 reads TGTGCCAGCAGTGAAACCCGGGGGAATGAAAAACTGTTTTTT. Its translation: CASSETRGNEKLFF.